One T cell receptor beta chain is described in this entry. This CDR3 has 14 residues. Trimming left V 4 bases short and J 5 bases short, with 15 bases between. Germline CDR1 and CDR2: SGHNT and YYREEE (reference sequence). The data derive from a study of blood T cell repertoires in COVID-19. About the research overall: Sites across the United States, Italy and Spain contributed samples from acute and convalescent COVID-19. Sample material is recorded as cDNA or gDNA derived from T cells, B-cell-depleted T cells, or PBMCs.

Original processing methods: Counts of nucleated cells, estimated from reference gene primer amplification, were obtained. Assay used: immunoSEQ multiplex PCR; TCRdb lists only in-frame clones, some missing. Clonal size and the V and J genes are those of that table, whereas D and trimming came from the DNA. The sample has approximately 120,000 clones, about 76% seen once. The V gene is TRBV5-4, the J gene TRBJ2-5; D call uncertain. Specimen: peripheral blood. The TCR was taken from an older man with acute or convalescent COVID-19. CDR3 DNA: TGTGCCAGCAGCCGCGAGACTGATCGGGAGACCCAGTACTTC. This codes for CASSRETDRETQYF.